This entry lists 29 T cell receptor beta chains sequenced from one sample in a study of OX40 agonist ivuxolimab in advanced cancers. The repertoire was sequenced with immunoSEQ multiplex PCR; TCRdb's copy has only in-frame clones and lacks some. Of approximately 29,000 clones detected, around four fifths appear once; the ten largest clones hold more than 9.5%. The sequencing here drew on CD4+ or CD8+ T cells sorted from blood, taken in a trial of the OX40 agonist ivuxolimab. All receptors come from an adult with an advanced solid tumor such as melanoma, head and neck, liver or kidney cancer.

The genes are TRBV14 and TRBJ2-7; 8 bases match TRBD1. CDR1 is SGHDN, CDR2 FVKESK, per germline. V was clipped by 0 bases and J by 0 bases; unmatched bases: 7. The CDR3 is 17 amino acids. CDR3 DNA sequence: TGTGCCAGCAGCCAAGAAGCTGGGACAGGCTTCTCCTACGAGCAGTACTTC. Its protein product is CASSQEAGTGFSYEQYF.

The chain combines TRBV4-1 with TRBJ1-6, with a possible D match to TRBD1 (6 bases). This CDR3 is built from 15 residues. With 2 bases removed from V and 4 bases from J, the gap between germline ends came to 9 bases. Germline CDR1 reads MGHRA; CDR2 reads YSYEKL. CDR3 loop: CASSQTGSYNSPLHF. In DNA, the CDR3 is TGCGCCAGCAGCCAAACAGGGTCTTATAATTCACCCCTCCACTTT.

The chain has TRBV19 and TRBJ1-4; TRBD1 is a possible D gene (6 bases). This CDR3 has 14 residues. V was trimmed by 11 bases and J by 4 bases, leaving 17 bases between them. Germline-derived CDR1 and CDR2 are LNHDA and SQIVND (reference sequence). In DNA form, the CDR3 reads TGTGCCTCTACAACGGACAGTTATAATGAAAAACTGTTTTTT. Translated: CASTTDSYNEKLFF.

The chain links TRBV7-2 to TRBJ2-2; the match to TRBD2 covers 11 bases. The CDR3 consists of 16 residues. Trimming took 1 base from V and 6 from J; bases not matched to a gene: 4. The germline CDR1 and CDR2 sequences are SGHTA and FQGNSA. The CDR3 DNA sequence: TGTGCCAGCAGCTTAGTAGCGGGGGGGCCAGCCGGGGAGCTGTTTTTT. Encoded protein: CASSLVAGGPAGELFF.

The gene calls are TRBV9 and TRBJ2-1, with 15 bases fitting TRBD2. CDR1 and CDR2 (germline): SGDLS, YYNGEE. The junction had 7 bases not matched to a gene; V was cut back by 3 bases and J by 12 bases. The CDR3 runs to 15 residues. In DNA form, the CDR3 reads TGTGCCAGCAGCGCTGGACTAGCGGGGGGGCCGCGGCAGTTCTTC. Translating gives CASSAGLAGGPRQFF.

The chain is built from TRBV7-3 and TRBJ2-3; 9 positions agree with TRBD2. The germline V gene encodes CDR1 SGHTA and CDR2 FQGTGA. CDR3 length equals 16 residues. The trim removed 6 bases at V and 0 bases at J, leaving 7 bases unmatched. CDR3: CASSQTTSGSTDTQYF. CDR3 nucleotide sequence: TGTGCCAGCAGTCAAACGACTAGCGGTAGCACAGATACGCAGTATTTT.

The rearrangement joins TRBV15 to TRBJ1-2, with TRBD1 identical over 8 bases. With 5 bases clipped from V and 5 bases from J, the junction kept 4 bases outside the gene matches. CDR1 is LNHNV, CDR2 YYDKDF, per germline (reference sequence). There are 13 residues in the CDR3. The CDR3 sequence: CATSWGQEYGYTF. CDR3 bases: TGTGCCACCAGCTGGGGACAGGAGTATGGCTACACCTTC.

Only a few counts were recorded for this clone. Its ends do not fully match the called genes, so a read error is possible. The gene calls are TRBV7-7 and TRBJ2-1, with D perhaps matching TRBD1 (6 bases). The CDR3 covers 13 residues. From germline, CDR1 is SSHAT and CDR2 FNYEAQ (reference sequence). The chain's CDR3 is CASSRTVGNEQFF. The CDR3 bases are TGTGCTAGCAGCAGGACAGTCGGCAATGAGCAGTTCTTC.

This rearrangement joins TRBV21-1 to TRBJ1-6. TRBV21-1 is described as a pseudogene. There are 16 residues in the CDR3. Here the CDR3 reads CASSYPPSPGGSPLHF. The CDR3 DNA follows: TGTGCCAGCAGCTACCCCCCTTCCCCAGGCGGTTCACCCCTCCACTTT.

This clone was counted once. At one end, the junction sequence differs from germline, possibly due to a read error. The CDR3 nucleotides read TGTGCCAGCAGCTTACGAACGTATGGCCACACCTTC. It codes for CASSLRTYGHTF. The chain carries TRBV11-2 and TRBJ1-2; D is unclear. Germline V gene sequence: CDR1 SGHAT, CDR2 FQNNGV. This CDR3 comprises 12 residues.

The chain recombines TRBV19 with TRBJ2-1, with a tentative D call TRBD1 (6 bases). Germline CDR1 is LNHDA and CDR2 is SQIVND (reference sequence). The CDR3 extends over 15 amino acids. V was shortened by 1 base and J by 5 bases, with 12 bases between the two germline ends. The CDR3 spells CASSIATGYDNEQFF. CDR3 bases: TGTGCCAGTAGTATAGCAACAGGGTACGACAATGAGCAGTTCTTC. The whole variable domain, remainder taken from reference TRBV19 and TRBJ2-1, is DGGITQSPKYLFRKEGQNVTLSCEQNLNHDAMYWYRQDPGQGLRLIYYSQIVNDFQKGDIAEGYSVSREKKESFPLTVTSAQKNPTAFYLCASSIATGYDNEQFFGPGTRLTVL.

The chain recombines TRBV5-8 with TRBJ2-7; no firm D call. The CDR3 consists of 15 residues. Germline lookup yields CDR1 SGHTS and CDR2 YDEGEE. V was pared by 3 bases and J by 0 bases, with 13 bases between. CDR3 region: CASSSVAGSSYEQYF. The CDR3 DNA follows: TGTGCCAGCAGCTCAGTTGCTGGAAGCTCCTACGAGCAGTACTTC.

This clone was counted between two and nine times. J is TRBJ2-7 and V is TRBV28; D is unresolved. Germline CDR1 reads MDHEN; CDR2 reads SYDVKM. The CDR3 length is 13 residues. Trimming stripped 7 bases from V and 11 bases from J, with 21 bases between. The CDR3 loop reads CASTGSAVRVEYF. The CDR3 nucleotides read TGTGCCAGCACCGGGTCGGCGGTACGGGTGGAGTACTTC.

The CDR3 region is CASSLAAGSQPQHF. In nucleotides, the CDR3 is TGCGCCAGCAGCTTGGCAGCAGGGAGTCAGCCCCAGCATTTT. The V and J genes are TRBV5-1 and TRBJ1-5, with TRBD1 as a possible D gene (5 bases). The V gene lost 0 bases and the J gene lost 6 bases, with 10 bases spanning the gap. CDR1 is SGHRS, CDR2 YFSETQ, per germline. The CDR3 runs 14 residues.

This rearrangement joins TRBV7-9 to TRBJ2-5; perhaps TRBD2 as D (5 bases). Germline V lookup: CDR1 SEHNR, CDR2 FQNEAQ (reference sequence). The length of the CDR3 is 13 residues. Trimming stripped 1 base from V and 10 bases from J, with 13 bases between. The CDR3 DNA reads as TGTGCCAGCAGCTTAGGCGGGCCAGTGGACCAGTACTTC. This codes for CASSLGGPVDQYF. Combining the CDR3 with reference TRBV7-9 and TRBJ2-5 gives the whole variable domain DTGVSQNPRHKITKRGQNVTFRCDPISEHNRLYWYRQTLGQGPEFLTYFQNEAQLEKSRLLSDRFSAERPKGSFSTLEIQRTEQGDSAMYLCASSLGGPVDQYFGPGTRLLVL.

Relative to its sample, this clone is medium-sized (0.01 to 0.1%). The chain links TRBV19 to TRBJ2-1; D is perhaps TRBD2 (6 bases). Per the germline V gene, CDR1 is LNHDA and CDR2 is SQIVND (reference sequence). Trimming left V 5 bases short and J 8 bases short, with 10 bases between. This CDR3 has 12 residues. The CDR3 DNA follows: TGTGCCAGTAGTCCCGGGGGTTATGAGCAGTTCTTC. Translated: CASSPGGYEQFF.

The CDR3 loop reads CASSWGGQGRMSPQHF. The CDR3 nucleotides read TGTGCCAGCAGCTGGGGGGGACAGGGTAGAATGTCGCCCCAGCATTTT. The chain recombines TRBV5-6 with TRBJ1-5; 9 bases are shared with TRBD1. The CDR3 runs 16 residues. Germline assignment: CDR1 SGHDT and CDR2 YYEEEE. The V and J ends lost 3 bases and 9 bases, in that order; junction bases with no gene match: 13. Using reference TRBV5-6 and TRBJ1-5 for the parts outside the CDR3, the full variable domain is DAGVTQSPTHLIKTRGQQVTLRCSPKSGHDTVSWYQQALGQGPQFIFQYYEEEERQRGNFPDRFSGHQFPNYSSELNVNALLLGDSALYLCASSWGGQGRMSPQHFGDGTRLSIL.

This clone was seen only a few times. The CDR3 DNA reads TGTGCCAGCAGCCGAGTGTATACGACAGAGAACACTGAAGCTTTCTTT. It encodes CASSRVYTTENTEAFF. The chain has TRBV13 and TRBJ1-1, with D possibly TRBD1 on 5 matching bases. V was trimmed by 5 bases and J by 1 base, leaving 17 bases between them. The CDR3 length is 16 residues. Germline V CDR1 and CDR2: PRHDT, FYEKMQ (reference sequence).

The chain is built from TRBV7-2 and TRBJ2-7, with 10 bases lining up with TRBD1. Per germline, CDR1 SGHTA and CDR2 FQGNSA. The CDR3 is made up of 15 amino acids. The ends lost 7 bases at V and 1 base at J; junction bases unmatched: 7. The CDR3 DNA sequence: TGTGCCAGCACCCCCGGGACAGGGGTTTCCTACGAGCAGTACTTC. As protein: CASTPGTGVSYEQYF.

The CDR3 sequence: CASSFTGRYGELFF. The CDR3 nucleotides read TGTGCCAGCAGCTTTACAGGGCGCTACGGGGAGCTGTTTTTT. The chain has TRBV7-9 and TRBJ2-2; a possible D gene is TRBD1 (6 bases). This CDR3 spans 14 amino acids. From germline, CDR1 is SEHNR and CDR2 FQNEAQ (reference sequence). V lost 3 bases and J lost 7, with 12 bases in between.

CDR3 nucleotides: TGTGCCATCCTAACCGGGACAGGAAGTTACGAGCAGTACTTC. This sequence encodes CAILTGTGSYEQYF. The V gene is TRBV2, the J gene TRBJ2-7; the match to TRBD1 covers 8 bases. Germline-derived CDR1 and CDR2 are SNHLY and FYNNEI. This CDR3 comprises 14 residues. V lost 10 bases and J lost 4; bases outside the gene matches: 12.

The gene calls are TRBV5-1 and TRBJ2-5; 7 bases align to TRBD1. J gave up 1 base and V 0 bases, and 3 bases lay outside the gene matches. This CDR3 comprises 15 residues. Per germline, CDR1 SGHRS and CDR2 YFSETQ. The CDR3 nucleotides read TGCGCCAGCAGCTTGGAATGGGACAGCCAAGAGACCCAGTACTTC. Amino acids: CASSLEWDSQETQYF.

Written as DNA, the CDR3 is TGTGCCAGCAGCAAACCGGGACCTCTCCTGGACGAGCAGTACTTC. It codes for CASSKPGPLLDEQYF. The V and J genes are TRBV21-1 and TRBJ2-7. TRBV21-1 is recorded as a pseudogene. This CDR3 region has 15 residues.

This clone was seen just once. This chain links TRBV2 with TRBJ2-5; 12 bases are shared with TRBD1. The CDR3 is 14 residues long. J lost 4 bases, V lost 6 bases, and 3 bases had no gene match. CDR1 SNHLY and CDR2 FYNNEI come from the germline V gene. The CDR3 here is CASRGTGGRETQYF. CDR3 nucleotides: TGTGCCAGCAGGGGGACAGGGGGCAGAGAGACCCAGTACTTC.

The chain recombines TRBV7-9 with TRBJ2-1, with D perhaps matching TRBD1 or TRBD2 (5 bases each). This CDR3 spans 15 amino acids. Trimming stripped 5 bases from V and 7 bases from J, with 18 bases between. From germline, CDR1 is SEHNR and CDR2 FQNEAQ (reference sequence). The CDR3: CASSLPRGPRNEQFF. The CDR3 region has the DNA TGTGCCAGCAGCCTCCCGAGGGGCCCCAGGAATGAGCAGTTCTTC.

The rearrangement links TRBV2 to TRBJ2-1, with D tentatively TRBD1 or TRBD2 (5 bases each). The CDR3 length is 11 residues. Germline CDR1 and CDR2: SNHLY and FYNNEI. V was cut by 11 bases and J by 8 bases, with 13 bases left in between. CDR3 amino acids: CAGEGTDEQFF. In DNA form, the CDR3 reads TGTGCCGGGGAAGGGACGGATGAGCAGTTCTTC.

The V and J genes are TRBV29-1 and TRBJ2-7; weak D call: TRBD2 (5 bases). Germline assignment: CDR1 SQVTM and CDR2 ANQGSEA. Trimming took 2 bases from V and 3 from J, leaving 11 bases between them. The CDR3 is made up of 13 amino acids. Here the CDR3 reads CSVEPLGGYEQYF. The CDR3 DNA reads TGCAGCGTTGAACCGTTAGGAGGCTACGAGCAGTACTTC.

This clone was recorded a few times. The J gene is TRBJ1-2, the V gene TRBV5-6; D perhaps matches TRBD1 (5 bases). The CDR3 has 14 residues. V gave up 3 bases and J gave up 0 bases, with 9 bases separating them. Germline CDR1 reads SGHDT; CDR2 reads YYEEEE. CDR3 in amino acids: CASSYQGSNYGYTF. The DNA of the CDR3 is TGTGCCAGCAGCTATCAGGGTTCTAACTATGGCTACACCTTC.

J is TRBJ2-3 and V is TRBV6-5; D not resolved. The germline CDR1 and CDR2 sequences are MNHEY and SVGAGI. This CDR3 has 16 residues. V was cut by 4 bases and J by 0 bases, with 14 bases left in between. CDR3 sequence (DNA): TGTGCCAGCAGTTCCAAGCTACCCCTCAGCACAGATACGCAGTATTTT. Protein: CASSSKLPLSTDTQYF.